One and the same sample provided the 21 T cell receptor beta chains below, sequenced in a study of pediatric ulcerative colitis. Produced via immunoSEQ multiplex PCR; TCRdb's table is partial and in-frame only. The sample has around 10,000 clones, over 75% seen once. The source material was blood. Receptor source: a girl aged 5-17 years with moderate ulcerative colitis.

The gene calls are TRBV2 and TRBJ1-3; D is perhaps TRBD1 (5 bases). Trimming pared 4 bases from V and 4 bases from J, leaving 11 bases between. The CDR3 runs 14 residues. CDR1 and CDR2 from the germline V gene are SNHLY and FYNNEI. The CDR3 region is CASSVQGAGNTIYF. In DNA, the CDR3 is TGTGCCAGCAGTGTTCAGGGTGCGGGAAACACCATATATTTT.

The rearrangement uses TRBV18 and TRBJ2-1; 8 nucleotides match TRBD2. J was trimmed by 7 bases and V by 3 bases; bases with no gene match: 8. The V gene's germline CDR1 is KGHSH and CDR2 LQKENI. The CDR3 is 15 amino acids. The DNA of the CDR3 is TGTGCCAGCTCACCCATCGGACTAGCATTTAATGAGCAGTTCTTC. Its protein product is CASSPIGLAFNEQFF.

This rearrangement joins TRBV11-3 to TRBJ2-6, with D perhaps matching TRBD2 (5 bases). The germline V and J ends were trimmed by 5 bases and 0 bases, with 14 bases remaining between them. The CDR3 runs 17 residues. Germline CDR1 reads SGHNT; CDR2 reads YENEEA. CDR3 in DNA: TGTGCCAGCAGCGACCTGGGAGTGAGCTCTGGGGCCAACGTCCTGACTTTC. Amino acids: CASSDLGVSSGANVLTF.

The chain links TRBV10-3 to TRBJ2-3; D could derive from TRBD1 or TRBD2 (5 bases each). CDR1 is ENHRY and CDR2 is SYGVKD in the germline V gene. There are 15 residues in the CDR3. The germline V and J ends were trimmed by 0 bases and 2 bases, with 9 bases remaining between them. The CDR3 loop reads CAISESWDPTDTQYF. The CDR3 DNA follows: TGTGCCATCAGTGAGTCCTGGGACCCCACAGATACGCAGTATTTT.

The chain joins TRBV9 to TRBJ2-1; 14 bases align to TRBD2. V dropped 4 bases and J dropped 2; count of bases not matched to a gene: 5. This CDR3 region has 17 residues. Germline CDR1 is SGDLS and CDR2 is YYNGEE. CDR3 in DNA: TGTGCCAGCAGCCTCCGACTAGCGGGAGGGCCCTACAATGAGCAGTTCTTC. It translates to CASSLRLAGGPYNEQFF. The full variable domain, in which reference TRBV9 and TRBJ2-1 provide the parts outside the CDR3, is DSGVTQTPKHLITATGQRVTLRCSPRSGDLSVYWYQQSLDQGLQFLIQYYNGEERAKGNILERFSAQQFPDLHSELNLSSLELGDSALYFCASSLRLAGGPYNEQFFGPGTRLTVL.

J is TRBJ1-4 and V is TRBV5-1; no firm D call. CDR1 is SGHRS and CDR2 is YFSETQ in the germline V gene. V was clipped by 0 bases and J by 5 bases, with 8 bases between them. The CDR3 contains 14 residues. CDR3 nucleotide sequence: TGCGCCAGCAGCTTGGACCTCCAGAATGAAAAACTGTTTTTT. Translated, it gives CASSLDLQNEKLFF. The full variable domain, with the rest looked up from reference TRBV5-1 and TRBJ1-4, is KAGVTQTPRYLIKTRGQQVTLSCSPISGHRSVSWYQQTPGQGLQFLFEYFSETQRNKGNFPGRFSGRQFSNSRSEMNVSTLELGDSALYLCASSLDLQNEKLFFGSGTQLSVL.

The V and J genes are TRBV4-1 and TRBJ2-3; 7 bases agree with TRBD1. CDR3 length equals 16 residues. With 1 base clipped from V and 4 bases from J, the junction kept 8 bases outside the gene matches. CDR1 is MGHRA, CDR2 YSYEKL, per germline. DNA of the CDR3: TGCGCCAGCAGCCAAGTTCGGGACAGCGGATCAGATACGCAGTATTTT. Protein product: CASSQVRDSGSDTQYF.

The V and J genes are TRBV5-1 and TRBJ2-1, with 7 bases matching TRBD2. Germline loops: CDR1 SGHRS, CDR2 YFSETQ. The CDR3 contains 13 residues. The junction had 7 bases not matched to a gene; V was cut back by 0 bases and J by 13 bases. The CDR3 protein is CASSLDLSGLQFF. The CDR3 bases are TGCGCCAGCAGCTTGGATCTTAGCGGGCTTCAGTTCTTC.

This chain joins TRBV19 and TRBJ2-1, with D tentatively TRBD1 (6 bases). This CDR3 has 15 amino acids. The germline V gene has CDR1 LNHDA and CDR2 SQIVND (reference sequence). The V gene lost 3 bases and the J gene lost 2 bases, with 11 bases spanning the gap. The CDR3 protein is CASSIRGHPYNEQFF. The CDR3 DNA sequence: TGTGCCAGTAGTATTAGGGGACACCCCTACAATGAGCAGTTCTTC.

The genes are TRBV27 and TRBJ2-1; TRBD2 matches 13 bases. The germline gives CDR1 MNHEY, CDR2 SMNVEV (reference sequence). V trimming: 6 bases; J trimming: 9 bases; junction bases outside the gene matches: 8. The CDR3 covers 15 residues. The CDR3 sequence: CASRGLAGKVGEQFF. As DNA, the CDR3 is TGTGCCAGCAGGGGACTAGCGGGAAAAGTCGGTGAGCAGTTCTTC.

The CDR3 nucleotides read TGTGCCATCAGTGAGACAATACAAGCCACTGAAGCTTTCTTT. It codes for CAISETIQATEAFF. The V and J genes are TRBV10-3 and TRBJ1-1; D is undetermined. Germline assignment: CDR1 ENHRY and CDR2 SYGVKD. The CDR3 is 14 residues long. V was pared by 2 bases and J by 4 bases, with 11 bases between.

The rearrangement links TRBV28 to TRBJ2-1, with 14 bases fitting TRBD2. The trim removed 2 bases at V and 16 bases at J, leaving 16 bases unmatched. The CDR3 runs to 17 residues. Germline V gene lookup returns CDR1 MDHEN and CDR2 SYDVKM. The CDR3 sequence is CASSLLGLAGGSEWVFF. The CDR3 DNA sequence: TGTGCCAGCAGTTTACTTGGACTAGCGGGAGGCTCCGAATGGGTATTCTTC.

This chain joins TRBV19 and TRBJ2-1, with TRBD2 matching over 11 bases. The CDR3 loop spans 15 amino acids. V was clipped by 8 bases and J by 5 bases; unmatched bases: 8. The germline V gene encodes CDR1 LNHDA and CDR2 SQIVND (reference sequence). The CDR3 nucleotides read TGTGCCAGTGGCCGCGGGGGACTAGCGGACAATGAGCAGTTCTTC. It codes for CASGRGGLADNEQFF.

The gene calls are TRBV28 and TRBJ2-3, with 14 bases identical to TRBD2. The CDR3 consists of 18 residues. Germline V gives CDR1 MDHEN, CDR2 SYDVKM. The V gene end was trimmed by 6 bases and the J gene end by 3 bases; junction bases not matched to a gene: 11. In DNA form, the CDR3 reads TGTGCCAGCAGCCTATCGGGGACTAGCGGGAGATGGACAGATACGCAGTATTTT. Its protein is CASSLSGTSGRWTDTQYF.

The chain recombines TRBV30 with TRBJ1-2; D ambiguous. The germline CDR1 and CDR2 sequences are GTSNPN and SVGIG (reference sequence). The CDR3 contains 11 residues. Trimming pared 3 bases from V and 3 bases from J, leaving 5 bases between. CDR3 amino acids: CAWRADYGYTF. For the CDR3, the DNA is TGTGCCTGGAGGGCGGACTATGGCTACACCTTC.

The rearrangement links TRBV5-4 to TRBJ2-5; either TRBD1 or TRBD2 may fit D (6 bases each). The CDR3 has 15 amino acids. V gave up 1 base and J gave up 4 bases, with 14 bases separating them. Germline V gene lookup returns CDR1 SGHNT and CDR2 YYREEE (reference sequence). This CDR3 reads CASSLFGEGGETQYF. The CDR3 nucleotides are TGTGCCAGCAGCTTGTTTGGTGAGGGGGGAGAGACCCAGTACTTC. Full variable domain (remainder filled in from reference TRBV5-4 and TRBJ2-5): ETGVTQSPTHLIKTRGQQVTLRCSSQSGHNTVSWYQQALGQGPQFIFQYYREEENGRGNFPPRFSGLQFPNYSSELNVNALELDDSALYLCASSLFGEGGETQYFGPGTRLLVL.

This clone was observed a handful of times. The gene calls are TRBV6-1 and TRBJ1-6; TRBD1 is a possible D gene (5 bases). In germline, CDR1 is MNHNS, CDR2 SASEGT. This CDR3 contains 16 residues. The V end was cut by 2 bases, the J end by 7 bases, with 15 bases between. The CDR3 DNA follows: TGTGCCAGCAGTGAATATGCACGGGGGATGAATTCACCCCTCCACTTT. Translated: CASSEYARGMNSPLHF.

The chain links TRBV5-5 to TRBJ2-7, with 10 positions matching TRBD2. Germline CDR1 SGHKS, CDR2 YYEKEE (reference sequence). The CDR3 is made up of 16 amino acids. Trimming at V came to 4 bases and at J to 0 bases, leaving 7 bases not matched to a gene. As DNA, the CDR3 is TGTGCCAGCAGCCTGAAGAGCGGGGGGGACTCCTACGAGCAGTACTTC. Residues: CASSLKSGGDSYEQYF. The complete variable domain, with remaining parts taken from reference TRBV5-5 and TRBJ2-7, reads DAGVTQSPTHLIKTRGQQVTLRCSPISGHKSVSWYQQVLGQGPQFIFQYYEKEERGRGNFPDRFSARQFPNYSSELNVNALLLGDSALYLCASSLKSGGDSYEQYFGPGTRLTVT.

The chain combines TRBV18 with TRBJ2-7; D might be TRBD1 (5 bases). Trimming left V 0 bases short and J 2 bases short, with 8 bases between. The CDR3 length is 14 residues. The V gene's germline CDR1 is KGHSH and CDR2 LQKENI. CDR3 DNA sequence: TGTGCCAGCTCACCACCGGACACACCCTACGAGCAGTACTTC. Encoded protein: CASSPPDTPYEQYF.

CDR3 coding DNA: TGTGCCAGCAGCCGTTTGACAGGGGCTAGCACAGATACGCAGTATTTT. The encoded protein is CASSRLTGASTDTQYF. J is TRBJ2-3 and V is TRBV21-1; TRBD1, the D gene given by the table, was not confirmed from the DNA. TRBV21-1 is a documented pseudogene. CDR3 size: 16 residues.

The sample holds one count of this clone. The chain combines TRBV29-1 with TRBJ2-7; TRBD1 agrees at 9 bases. V was clipped by 6 bases and J by 3 bases; unmatched bases: 9. There are 14 residues in the CDR3. Germline V CDR1 and CDR2: SQVTM, ANQGSEA. The DNA of the CDR3 is TGCAGCGTCTCGCTCGGGACAGGGAGCTACGAGCAGTACTTC. As protein: CSVSLGTGSYEQYF.